This TCR beta chain comes out of a study of response to subunit inactivated influenza vaccine. The study's findings and limits: T cells newly recruited by each seasonal influenza vaccination are few, the authors suggested.

MiXCR was run by TCRdb on the RT-PCR reads, yielding one entry per CDR3 protein. The table shows a few hundred thousand distinct CDR3 sequences, with 6% to 9% occurring only once. This clonotype appeared many times. The antigen remains unidentified. This CDR3 comprises 15 residues. The V end lost 0 bases, the J end lost 15 bases, and 21 bases lay between the germline ends. Germline V gives CDR1 DFQATT, CDR2 SNEGSKA (reference sequence). The origin of this receptor is a man between 50 and 70 years old who received an inactivated influenza vaccine. V gene TRBV20-1 combines with J gene TRBJ2-6, with D perhaps TRBD1 (5 bases). The material was PBMCs from blood, obtained less than 25 months after vaccination. CDR3 bases: TGCAGTGCTAGAGATCCGTCAGGGCGACTTTTGGGCCTGACTTTC. Translating it yields CSARDPSGRLLGLTF.